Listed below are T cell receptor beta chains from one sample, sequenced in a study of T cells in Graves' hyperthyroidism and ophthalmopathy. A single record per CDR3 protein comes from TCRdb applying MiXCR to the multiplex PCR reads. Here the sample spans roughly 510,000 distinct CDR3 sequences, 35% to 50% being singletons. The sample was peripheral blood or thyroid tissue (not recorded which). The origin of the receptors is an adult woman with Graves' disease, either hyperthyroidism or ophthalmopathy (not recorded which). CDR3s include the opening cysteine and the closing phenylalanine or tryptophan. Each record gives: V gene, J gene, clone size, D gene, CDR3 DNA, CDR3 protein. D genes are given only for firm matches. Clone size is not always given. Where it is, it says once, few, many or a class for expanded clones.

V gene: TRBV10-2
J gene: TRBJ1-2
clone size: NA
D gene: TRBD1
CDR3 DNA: TGCGCCAGCAGCTTCGACAGGGGATCAAACTATGGCTACACCTTC
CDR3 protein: CASSFDRGSNYGYTF

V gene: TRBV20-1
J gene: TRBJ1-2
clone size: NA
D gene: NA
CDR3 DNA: TGCAGTGCTAGGAATTCCGGGGACGATGGCTACACCTTC
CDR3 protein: CSARNSGDDGYTF

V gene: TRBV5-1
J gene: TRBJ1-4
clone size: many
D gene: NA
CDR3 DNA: TGCGCCAGCAGCAAAGACAGGACAACTAATGAAAAACTGTTTTTT
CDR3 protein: CASSKDRTTNEKLFF

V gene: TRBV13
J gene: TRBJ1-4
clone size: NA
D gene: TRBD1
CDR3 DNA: TGTGCCAGCAGTCAACAGGGGGCGACGACTAATGAAAAACTGTTTTTT
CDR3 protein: CASSQQGATTNEKLFF

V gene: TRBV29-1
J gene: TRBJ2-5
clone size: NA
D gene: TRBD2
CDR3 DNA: TGCAGCGTTGAAGAGATCCGCGGGAGTCGGGAGACCCAGTACTTC
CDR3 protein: CSVEEIRGSRETQYF

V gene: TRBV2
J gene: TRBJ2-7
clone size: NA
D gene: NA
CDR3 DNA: TGTGCCACCAGATACAGCTCCTACGAGCAGTACTTC
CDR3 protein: CATRYSSYEQYF

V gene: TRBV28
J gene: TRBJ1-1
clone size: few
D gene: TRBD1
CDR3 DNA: TGTGCCATCACCGGGACAGGTAGTATATCCACTGAAGCTTTCTTT
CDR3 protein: CAITGTGSISTEAFF

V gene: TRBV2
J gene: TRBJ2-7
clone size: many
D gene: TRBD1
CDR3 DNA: TGTGCCAGCAGGGGACAGTTCTACGAGCAGTACTTC
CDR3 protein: CASRGQFYEQYF

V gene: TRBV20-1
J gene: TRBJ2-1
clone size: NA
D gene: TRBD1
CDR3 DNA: TGCAGTGCAATCCCCGGGCACACAGGGGGCAATGAGCAGTTCTTC
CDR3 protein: CSAIPGHTGGNEQFF

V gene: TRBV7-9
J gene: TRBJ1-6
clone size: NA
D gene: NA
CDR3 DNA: TGTGCCAGCAGCTTGAGGGGAAGGGGCGGTTCACCCCTCCACTTT
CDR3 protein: CASSLRGRGGSPLHF

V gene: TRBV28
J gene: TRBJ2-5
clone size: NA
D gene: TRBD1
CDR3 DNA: TGTGCCAGCAGTTTCCCAGGGGGTCAACAGACCCAGTACTTC
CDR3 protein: CASSFPGGQQTQYF

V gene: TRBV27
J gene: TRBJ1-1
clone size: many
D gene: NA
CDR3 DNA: TGTGCCAGCAGTTTATTACCGAACACTGAAGCTTTCTTT
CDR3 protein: CASSLLPNTEAFF

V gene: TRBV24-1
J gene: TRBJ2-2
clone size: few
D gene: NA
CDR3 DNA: TGTGCCACCAGTGTACAGGGAAACACCGGGGAGCTGTTTTTT
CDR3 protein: CATSVQGNTGELFF

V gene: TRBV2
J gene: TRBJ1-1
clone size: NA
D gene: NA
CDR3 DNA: TGTGCCAGCAAGGGGAGTTTGAACACTGAAGCTTTCTTT
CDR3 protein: CASKGSLNTEAFF

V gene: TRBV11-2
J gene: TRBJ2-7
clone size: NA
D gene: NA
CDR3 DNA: TGTGCCAGCAGCCCCGACTTTACTAGGAATGAGCAGTACTTC
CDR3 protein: CASSPDFTRNEQYF

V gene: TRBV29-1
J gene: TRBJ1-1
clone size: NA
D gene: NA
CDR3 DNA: TGCAGCGTCACAGAGGGCGGGGAAAGAGAAGCTTTCTTT
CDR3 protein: CSVTEGGEREAFF

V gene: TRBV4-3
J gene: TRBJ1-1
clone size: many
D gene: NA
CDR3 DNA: TGTGCCAGCAGCCAGGGGAGGGGCACTGAAGCTTTCTTT
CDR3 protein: CASSQGRGTEAFF